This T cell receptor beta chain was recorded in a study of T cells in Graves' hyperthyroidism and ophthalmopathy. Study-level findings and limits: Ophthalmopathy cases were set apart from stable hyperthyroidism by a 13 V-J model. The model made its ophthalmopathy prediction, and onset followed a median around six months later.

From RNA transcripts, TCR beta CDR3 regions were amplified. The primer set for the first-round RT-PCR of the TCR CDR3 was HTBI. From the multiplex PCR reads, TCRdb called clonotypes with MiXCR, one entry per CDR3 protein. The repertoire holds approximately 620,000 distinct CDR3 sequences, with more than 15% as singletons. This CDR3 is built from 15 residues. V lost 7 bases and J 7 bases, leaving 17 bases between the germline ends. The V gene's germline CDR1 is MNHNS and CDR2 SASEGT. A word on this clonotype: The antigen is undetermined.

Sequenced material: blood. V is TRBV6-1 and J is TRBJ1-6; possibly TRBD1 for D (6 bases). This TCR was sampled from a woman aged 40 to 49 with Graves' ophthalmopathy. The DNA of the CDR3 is TGTGCCAGCACCCCGGGGGGGGGCCTGAATTCACCCCTCCACTTT. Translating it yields CASTPGGGLNSPLHF.